This T cell receptor beta chain was sequenced during a study of blood T cell repertoires in COVID-19 (dated by TCRdb to the early 2020s). Background on the whole study: Samples covering the acute and convalescent phases of COVID-19 were provided by collaborators in the United States, Italy and Spain. The prospective study material was composed of cDNA or gDNA derived from T cells, B-cell-depleted T cells, or PBMCs. Deeply sampled blood TCRbeta repertoires from subjects exposed to, actively infected with, or recovered from COVID-19 were included in the dataset. The repertoires were released in a freely available public database meant as a resource for research on the immune response to SARS-CoV-2. The samples were drawn from two sources: the first 160 participants of the ongoing ImmuneRACE study, and 1,200 or so subjects contributed by 6 global collaborators. Nearly every sample came with metadata listing a de-identified subject ID, COVID-19 status, age in years and sex. Where available, HLA class I and class II types were taken from metadata supplied by the sample provider and were not determined by assay-based typing. Study-wide findings and limitations: The quantity of clinical and demographic metadata differed by source and by participant and was supplied without curation.

Remarks on this clone: What antigen it recognizes has not been identified. Qualities for individual bases were not recorded, and no much larger clone is one base off.

Participants in the prospective study were enrolled through a virtual design, were aged about 18 to 100 years, and lived in about 25 United States geographic areas. In the prospective study, cohorts were assigned on the basis of participant-reported clinical history obtained from a screening survey and a study questionnaire. ImmuneRACE Cohort 3 recovered participants were defined by two consecutive negative NP/OP PCR tests, healthcare professional clearance, or symptom resolution. Each participant in the prospective study had whole blood, serum and a nasopharyngeal or oropharyngeal swab collected by mobile phlebotomists. Participants in the prospective study had the option to provide additional blood draws and questionnaires over a 2-month period. Before DNA extraction, blood samples from the prospective study were shipped at room temperature or frozen. V lost 11 bases and J lost 0 bases, and the count of bases not matched to a germline gene is 5. Reading the germline V gene gives CDR1 SGHVS and CDR2 FQNEAQ. There are 13 amino acids in the CDR3, from cysteine to phenylalanine inclusive. Here the CDR3 DNA is all that survives: 39 bases in frame from base 1.

The immunoSEQ Assay, a bias-controlled multiplex PCR, was used to amplify TCRbeta CDR3 regions from genomic DNA. Per the authors' processing: The number of nucleated cells in each sample was estimated from the amplification of reference gene primers within the assay. To quantify the absolute abundance of each unique TCRbeta CDR3 rearrangement, sequence reads were collapsed and filtered. For each sample, productive Simpson clonality was calculated by taking the square root of Simpson's diversity index across productive rearrangements. TCRdb re-hosts the immuneACCESS table, in-frame sequences only. Its copies lack some clones; in the studies checked, an unresolved V gene accounts for under half of them, and the cause for the rest is not known. V and J calls and clone size are those listed in that table; D and trimming were worked out from the DNA. The sample yields about 440,000 clones; 90% were counted once. The ten most abundant clones make up approximately 0.55% of the sample.

The origin of this receptor is a man between 18 and 29 years old who had recovered from COVID-19. The sequence joins TRBV7-8 to TRBJ1-2, with 8 bases aligning to TRBD1. The sequenced material came from PBMCs or T cells enriched from blood (not recorded which). The sequence in DNA is TGTGCCGTCCGCAGGGGGCCTAACTATGGCTACACCTTC. Its protein is CAVRRGPNYGYTF. With all but the CDR3 taken from the reference TRBV7-8 and TRBJ1-2 genes, the full variable domain is: GAGVSQSPRYKVAKRGQDVALRCDPISGHVSLFWYQQALGQGPEFLTYFQNEAQLDKSGLPSDRFFAERPEGSVSTLKIQRTQQEDSAVYLCAVRRGPNYGYTFGSGTRLTVV.